These 28 T cell receptor beta chains were sequenced from one sample in a study of cytomegalovirus exposure and HLA in healthy donors. Sequencing used immunoSEQ multiplex PCR; TCRdb keeps in-frame clones, though not all of them. The sample lists approximately 65,000 clones, 91% seen once, with about 3.2% in the top ten. Sequenced material: PBMCs. These receptors were collected from a young man in good health and CMV-seronegative.

The chain is built from TRBV7-2 and TRBJ1-1; D is perhaps TRBD1 (5 bases). V lost 4 bases to trimming and J lost 1 base, with 10 bases between them. Germline CDR1 is SGHTA and CDR2 is FQGNSA. There are 14 residues in the CDR3. The CDR3 here is CASSSQGGNTEAFF. As DNA, the CDR3 is TGTGCCAGCAGCTCGCAGGGAGGGAACACTGAAGCTTTCTTT. The full variable domain, completed using reference TRBV7-2 and TRBJ1-1, is GAGVSQSPSNKVTEKGKDVELRCDPISGHTALYWYRQSLGQGLEFLIYFQGNSAPDKSGLPSDRFSAERTGGSVSTLTIQRTQQEDSAVYLCASSSQGGNTEAFFGQGTRLTVV.

As to this clone: Other DNA sequences from this sample encode an identical CDR3 as well. The chain couples TRBV6-6 to TRBJ1-1; 7 nucleotides match TRBD1. This CDR3 is 12 amino acids long. Germline assignment: CDR1 MNHNY and CDR2 SVGAGI (reference sequence). The ends lost 4 bases at V and 6 bases at J; junction bases unmatched: 2. The CDR3 nucleotides are TGTGCCAGCAGTTCACAGGGGCCTGAAGCTTTCTTT. This gives the protein CASSSQGPEAFF.

The J gene is TRBJ2-1, the V gene TRBV30; TRBD1 agrees at 10 bases. CDR1 is GTSNPN, CDR2 SVGIG, per germline (reference sequence). The ends lost 5 bases at V and 6 bases at J; junction bases unmatched: 10. This CDR3 region has 15 residues. CDR3 loop: CAWLFDRGRVNEQFF. The CDR3 DNA reads TGTGCCTGGCTCTTCGACAGGGGGCGCGTCAATGAGCAGTTCTTC. Full variable domain (rest looked up from reference TRBV30 and TRBJ2-1): SQTIHQWPATLVQPVGSPLSLECTVEGTSNPNLYWYRQAAGRGLQLLFYSVGIGQISSEVPQNLSASRPQDRQFILSSKKLLLSDSGFYLCAWLFDRGRVNEQFFGPGTRLTVL.

The rearrangement links TRBV25-1 to TRBJ2-7; TRBD1 matches 9 bases. Germline values: CDR1 MGHDK, CDR2 SYGVNS. J was trimmed by 2 bases and V by 2 bases; bases with no gene match: 10. CDR3 length: 17 amino acids. CDR3 DNA sequence: TGTGCCAGCAGTGAAATAAGGGAGGGACAGGGCCCCTACGAGCAGTACTTC. It translates to CASSEIREGQGPYEQYF.

The chain joins TRBV14 to TRBJ1-3; D may be TRBD1 (5 bases). Germline CDR1 SGHDN, CDR2 FVKESK. The CDR3 runs 12 residues. V lost 4 bases and J 4 bases, leaving 5 bases between the germline ends. The CDR3, as DNA: TGTGCCAGCAGCCGGACAGGAAACACCATATATTTT. Amino acid sequence: CASSRTGNTIYF.

This clone was counted a single time. The chain links TRBV7-2 to TRBJ1-2; 7 bases align to TRBD1. This CDR3 region has 15 residues. The J segment lost 6 bases and the V segment lost 5 bases, leaving 12 bases of the junction unmatched. Germline loops: CDR1 SGHTA, CDR2 FQGNSA. This chain's CDR3 is CASSTRDSTLNGYTF. The CDR3 DNA sequence: TGTGCCAGCAGCACTCGGGACAGTACCCTCAATGGCTACACCTTC.

This clone was seen just once. V usage is TRBV4-3 and J usage is TRBJ2-7; 11 bases match TRBD2. The V gene's germline CDR1 is LGHNA and CDR2 YSLEER. The CDR3 consists of 16 residues. The junction had 5 bases not matched to a gene; V was cut back by 1 base and J by 3 bases. As DNA, the CDR3 is TGCGCCAGCAGCCAAGGCTTGCTAGCGGGAGGCTACGAGCAGTACTTC. Translated, it gives CASSQGLLAGGYEQYF.

Only one count was recorded for this clone. The chain recombines TRBV10-3 with TRBJ1-3, with D tentatively TRBD1 (6 bases). Germline CDR1 reads ENHRY; CDR2 reads SYGVKD. This CDR3 contains 17 residues. The V end lost 6 bases, the J end lost 0 bases, and 18 bases lay between the germline ends. As DNA, the CDR3 is TGTGCCATCAGCGACCCACAGGGTCCGAGCTCTGGAAACACCATATATTTT. This sequence encodes CAISDPQGPSSGNTIYF.

CDR3 loop: CASSQRGPYYEQYF. CDR3 in DNA: TGTGCCAGCAGCCAGCGGGGACCTTACTACGAGCAGTACTTC. The chain recombines TRBV7-2 with TRBJ2-7, with 7 bases matching TRBD2. Germline loops: CDR1 SGHTA, CDR2 FQGNSA. V dropped 5 bases and J dropped 3; count of bases not matched to a gene: 7. CDR3 length: 14 residues.

V gene TRBV21-1 combines with J gene TRBJ2-2; TRBD1, the table's D call, was not compared with the DNA. TRBV21-1 is shown as a pseudogene. This CDR3 has 17 residues. The CDR3 coding sequence is TGTGCCAGCAGCAAAATCCGACAGGGGCCTCACACCGGGGAGCTGTTTTTT. Protein: CASSKIRQGPHTGELFF.

This clone was recorded only once. The gene calls are TRBV9 and TRBJ2-2, with 8 bases that match TRBD1. V shed 3 bases, J shed 4 bases, and the junction held 5 bases outside the gene matches. Germline lookup yields CDR1 SGDLS and CDR2 YYNGEE. The CDR3 totals 15 residues. The CDR3 sequence: CASSARGRGTGELFF. The CDR3 nucleotides read TGTGCCAGCAGCGCCAGGGGGCGCGGCACCGGGGAGCTGTTTTTT.

The V call is TRBV2, the J call TRBJ1-4; D gene ambiguous. Germline V lookup: CDR1 SNHLY, CDR2 FYNNEI. V gave up 2 bases and J gave up 4 bases, with 8 bases separating them. The CDR3 totals 14 residues. The DNA for the CDR3 is TGTGCCAGCAGTGAAATAGGAGTTAATGAAAAACTGTTTTTT. Translated: CASSEIGVNEKLFF.

The genes are TRBV5-4 and TRBJ2-2; the D gene is possibly TRBD2 (6 bases). V lost 1 base and J lost 6, with 19 bases in between. The CDR3 covers 17 residues. CDR1 SGHNT and CDR2 YYREEE come from the germline V gene (reference sequence). This CDR3 is CASSLSVGRTTAGELFF. CDR3 bases: TGTGCCAGCAGCTTGTCGGTAGGGAGGACGACGGCCGGGGAGCTGTTTTTT.

The J gene is TRBJ1-1, the V gene TRBV6-4; D gene ambiguous. Germline-derived CDR1 and CDR2 are MRHNA and SNTAGT. The V end was cut by 2 bases, the J end by 8 bases, with 12 bases between. CDR3 length: 13 amino acids. The CDR3 DNA reads TGTGCCAGCAGTGACGAGGAGGGTTCAGAAGCTTTCTTT. Protein: CASSDEEGSEAFF.

The chain carries TRBV28 and TRBJ2-7, with 7 bases aligning to TRBD1. The CDR3 spans 13 residues. Germline CDR1 reads MDHEN; CDR2 reads SYDVKM. V was pared by 2 bases and J by 4 bases, with 2 bases of the junction left unmatched. As DNA, the CDR3 is TGTGCCAGCAGTTTAAGACAGGGATACGAGCAGTACTTC. It encodes CASSLRQGYEQYF.

This sequence joins TRBV5-1 and TRBJ1-3; D is perhaps TRBD1 (6 bases). The ends were cut back, 3 bases at V and 6 bases at J, with 10 bases in the middle. The CDR3 contains 13 residues. In germline, CDR1 is SGHRS, CDR2 YFSETQ. CDR3 loop: CASSSYRENTIYF. The CDR3 DNA is TGCGCCAGCAGCTCGTACAGGGAAAACACCATATATTTT.

The V and J genes are TRBV5-1 and TRBJ1-2; the D gene is possibly TRBD1 (5 bases). Germline V lookup: CDR1 SGHRS, CDR2 YFSETQ. The length of the CDR3 is 13 residues. V was pared by 4 bases and J by 6 bases, with 13 bases between. The CDR3 loop is CASSPPGENGYTF. DNA for the CDR3: TGCGCCAGCAGCCCCCCGGGGGAAAATGGCTACACCTTC.

V usage is TRBV6-5 and J usage is TRBJ1-5; 8 positions agree with TRBD1. This CDR3 region has 14 residues. The germline CDR1 and CDR2 sequences are MNHEY and SVGAGI. With 5 bases clipped from V and 5 bases from J, the junction kept 5 bases outside the gene matches. CDR3 residues: CASSTDRGYQPQHF. CDR3 in DNA: TGTGCCAGCAGTACCGACAGGGGTTATCAGCCCCAGCATTTT.

The chain combines TRBV6-5 with TRBJ1-5, with 9 bases aligning to TRBD1. V lost 5 bases to trimming and J lost 9 bases; unmatched junction nucleotides: 5. This CDR3 contains 13 residues. CDR1 MNHEY and CDR2 SVGAGI come from the germline V gene. The CDR3, as DNA: TGTGCCAGCAGTACGGGACAGGGATGGCCCCAGCATTTT. Its translation: CASSTGQGWPQHF.

Only a few counts were recorded for this clone. This chain links TRBV27 with TRBJ2-2; D possibly corresponds to TRBD1 (6 bases). Deletions cut 4 bases from V and 4 bases from J, with 7 bases between. The germline V gene encodes CDR1 MNHEY and CDR2 SMNVEV (reference sequence). The CDR3 totals 13 residues. The CDR3 DNA follows: TGTGCCAGCAGTTGGGACATCACCGGGGAGCTGTTTTTT. This codes for CASSWDITGELFF.

The chain couples TRBV2 to TRBJ1-5; 7 bases agree with TRBD1. Germline values: CDR1 SNHLY, CDR2 FYNNEI. The CDR3 loop spans 15 amino acids. The V and J ends lost 6 bases and 6 bases, in that order; junction bases with no gene match: 11. CDR3 sequence reads: CASSPGGIGAQPQHF. The CDR3 nucleotides are TGTGCCAGCAGCCCAGGGGGTATTGGTGCTCAGCCCCAGCATTTT.

J is TRBJ1-5 and V is TRBV28; D gene ambiguous. CDR1 is MDHEN, CDR2 SYDVKM, per germline. The CDR3 loop spans 14 amino acids. Deletions cut 8 bases from V and 2 bases from J, with 13 bases between. The CDR3 DNA is TGTGCCAGCCGCCGGGTCAAGGGCAATCAGCCCCAGCATTTT. Amino acids: CASRRVKGNQPQHF.

V usage is TRBV28 and J usage is TRBJ2-7, with D perhaps matching TRBD1 (6 bases). V dropped 3 bases and J dropped 5 bases, with 14 bases sitting between them. CDR3 size: 14 residues. Germline-derived CDR1 and CDR2 are MDHEN and SYDVKM. The CDR3 nucleotides read TGTGCCAGCAGTTTGTCCAGGGGTGGTAACGAGCAGTACTTC. Translation: CASSLSRGGNEQYF.

This chain uses TRBV7-9 with TRBJ2-7; D remains unclear. This CDR3 is built from 17 residues. The germline gives CDR1 SEHNR, CDR2 FQNEAQ (reference sequence). V dropped 5 bases and J dropped 1 base, with 21 bases sitting between them. For the CDR3, the DNA is TGTGCCAGCAGCCGCCCTCTCCGAGCCACCGGGTCCTACGAGCAGTACTTC. It is translated as CASSRPLRATGSYEQYF. Drawing the rest from reference TRBV7-9 and TRBJ2-7, the complete variable domain is DTGVSQNPRHKITKRGQNVTFRCDPISEHNRLYWYRQTLGQGPEFLTYFQNEAQLEKSRLLSDRFSAERPKGSFSTLEIQRTEQGDSAMYLCASSRPLRATGSYEQYFGPGTRLTVT.

The chain combines TRBV6-1 with TRBJ2-3; D unclear. V was pared by 10 bases and J by 1 base, with 9 bases between. In germline, CDR1 is MNHNS, CDR2 SASEGT. The CDR3 sequence is 12 residues long. The CDR3 nucleotides are TGTGCCACCAAACGGGGCACAGATACGCAGTATTTT. It is translated as CATKRGTDTQYF.

The chain couples TRBV5-8 to TRBJ1-5, with a weak D call TRBD1 (6 bases). With 3 bases removed from V and 6 bases from J, the gap between germline ends came to 13 bases. This CDR3 has 14 residues. Germline CDR1 reads SGHTS; CDR2 reads YDEGEE. CDR3 loop: CASSSYRVGQPQHF. CDR3 DNA: TGTGCCAGCAGCTCGTACAGGGTTGGTCAGCCCCAGCATTTT.

V is TRBV7-2 and J is TRBJ2-5; 10 positions match TRBD2. The germline CDR1 and CDR2 sequences are SGHTA and FQGNSA. The CDR3 length is 14 residues. Trimming at V came to 5 bases and at J to 4 bases, leaving 4 bases not matched to a gene. Written as DNA, the CDR3 is TGTGCCAGCAGCAGAGCGGGAGGGGGAGAGACCCAGTACTTC. It translates to CASSRAGGGETQYF.

The gene calls are TRBV10-3 and TRBJ2-1; 13 nucleotides line up with TRBD2. Germline CDR1 is ENHRY and CDR2 is SYGVKD. This CDR3 is 17 amino acids long. Trimming removed 0 bases from V and 9 bases from J; junction bases left unmatched: 8. CDR3 DNA sequence: TGTGCCATCAGTGAGTCGCCCGGGACTAGCGGGAACTGTGAGCAGTTCTTC. Translated, it gives CAISESPGTSGNCEQFF.